The clone carrying this T cell receptor (beta chain) appeared many times. What it binds is not known. The time point is: newly diagnosed GD, antithyroid drugs for less than 3 months. PBMC-extracted RNA yielded the TCR library. These data come from a study of regulatory T cells in long-lasting Graves disease. Study-wide findings and caveats: Lower TCR diversity was seen in persistent Graves' patients than in newly diagnosed ones.

The authors built TCR beta libraries using iRepertoire HTBI primers and Arm-PCR of CDR3 regions. A single record per CDR3 protein comes from TCRdb applying MiXCR to the multiplex PCR reads. The data hold 520,000 or so distinct CDR3 sequences, with around 12% observed a single time. V was cut by 3 bases and J by 1 base, with 11 bases left in between. This CDR3 contains 15 residues. Per germline, CDR1 KGHDR and CDR2 SFDVKD. In addition, the sample was reused for a study of T cells in Graves' hyperthyroidism and ophthalmopathy.

Sequences were derived from peripheral blood mononuclear cells (PBMCs), sampled at new diagnosis, from a patient treated with antithyroid drugs. The chain has TRBV24-1 and TRBJ1-2; D gene uncertain. The receptor's source is a woman younger than 45 with Graves disease. The CDR3 region has the DNA TGTGCCACCAGTGATCGAACGTACGGTAACTATGGCTACACCTTC. Translated, it gives CATSDRTYGNYGYTF.